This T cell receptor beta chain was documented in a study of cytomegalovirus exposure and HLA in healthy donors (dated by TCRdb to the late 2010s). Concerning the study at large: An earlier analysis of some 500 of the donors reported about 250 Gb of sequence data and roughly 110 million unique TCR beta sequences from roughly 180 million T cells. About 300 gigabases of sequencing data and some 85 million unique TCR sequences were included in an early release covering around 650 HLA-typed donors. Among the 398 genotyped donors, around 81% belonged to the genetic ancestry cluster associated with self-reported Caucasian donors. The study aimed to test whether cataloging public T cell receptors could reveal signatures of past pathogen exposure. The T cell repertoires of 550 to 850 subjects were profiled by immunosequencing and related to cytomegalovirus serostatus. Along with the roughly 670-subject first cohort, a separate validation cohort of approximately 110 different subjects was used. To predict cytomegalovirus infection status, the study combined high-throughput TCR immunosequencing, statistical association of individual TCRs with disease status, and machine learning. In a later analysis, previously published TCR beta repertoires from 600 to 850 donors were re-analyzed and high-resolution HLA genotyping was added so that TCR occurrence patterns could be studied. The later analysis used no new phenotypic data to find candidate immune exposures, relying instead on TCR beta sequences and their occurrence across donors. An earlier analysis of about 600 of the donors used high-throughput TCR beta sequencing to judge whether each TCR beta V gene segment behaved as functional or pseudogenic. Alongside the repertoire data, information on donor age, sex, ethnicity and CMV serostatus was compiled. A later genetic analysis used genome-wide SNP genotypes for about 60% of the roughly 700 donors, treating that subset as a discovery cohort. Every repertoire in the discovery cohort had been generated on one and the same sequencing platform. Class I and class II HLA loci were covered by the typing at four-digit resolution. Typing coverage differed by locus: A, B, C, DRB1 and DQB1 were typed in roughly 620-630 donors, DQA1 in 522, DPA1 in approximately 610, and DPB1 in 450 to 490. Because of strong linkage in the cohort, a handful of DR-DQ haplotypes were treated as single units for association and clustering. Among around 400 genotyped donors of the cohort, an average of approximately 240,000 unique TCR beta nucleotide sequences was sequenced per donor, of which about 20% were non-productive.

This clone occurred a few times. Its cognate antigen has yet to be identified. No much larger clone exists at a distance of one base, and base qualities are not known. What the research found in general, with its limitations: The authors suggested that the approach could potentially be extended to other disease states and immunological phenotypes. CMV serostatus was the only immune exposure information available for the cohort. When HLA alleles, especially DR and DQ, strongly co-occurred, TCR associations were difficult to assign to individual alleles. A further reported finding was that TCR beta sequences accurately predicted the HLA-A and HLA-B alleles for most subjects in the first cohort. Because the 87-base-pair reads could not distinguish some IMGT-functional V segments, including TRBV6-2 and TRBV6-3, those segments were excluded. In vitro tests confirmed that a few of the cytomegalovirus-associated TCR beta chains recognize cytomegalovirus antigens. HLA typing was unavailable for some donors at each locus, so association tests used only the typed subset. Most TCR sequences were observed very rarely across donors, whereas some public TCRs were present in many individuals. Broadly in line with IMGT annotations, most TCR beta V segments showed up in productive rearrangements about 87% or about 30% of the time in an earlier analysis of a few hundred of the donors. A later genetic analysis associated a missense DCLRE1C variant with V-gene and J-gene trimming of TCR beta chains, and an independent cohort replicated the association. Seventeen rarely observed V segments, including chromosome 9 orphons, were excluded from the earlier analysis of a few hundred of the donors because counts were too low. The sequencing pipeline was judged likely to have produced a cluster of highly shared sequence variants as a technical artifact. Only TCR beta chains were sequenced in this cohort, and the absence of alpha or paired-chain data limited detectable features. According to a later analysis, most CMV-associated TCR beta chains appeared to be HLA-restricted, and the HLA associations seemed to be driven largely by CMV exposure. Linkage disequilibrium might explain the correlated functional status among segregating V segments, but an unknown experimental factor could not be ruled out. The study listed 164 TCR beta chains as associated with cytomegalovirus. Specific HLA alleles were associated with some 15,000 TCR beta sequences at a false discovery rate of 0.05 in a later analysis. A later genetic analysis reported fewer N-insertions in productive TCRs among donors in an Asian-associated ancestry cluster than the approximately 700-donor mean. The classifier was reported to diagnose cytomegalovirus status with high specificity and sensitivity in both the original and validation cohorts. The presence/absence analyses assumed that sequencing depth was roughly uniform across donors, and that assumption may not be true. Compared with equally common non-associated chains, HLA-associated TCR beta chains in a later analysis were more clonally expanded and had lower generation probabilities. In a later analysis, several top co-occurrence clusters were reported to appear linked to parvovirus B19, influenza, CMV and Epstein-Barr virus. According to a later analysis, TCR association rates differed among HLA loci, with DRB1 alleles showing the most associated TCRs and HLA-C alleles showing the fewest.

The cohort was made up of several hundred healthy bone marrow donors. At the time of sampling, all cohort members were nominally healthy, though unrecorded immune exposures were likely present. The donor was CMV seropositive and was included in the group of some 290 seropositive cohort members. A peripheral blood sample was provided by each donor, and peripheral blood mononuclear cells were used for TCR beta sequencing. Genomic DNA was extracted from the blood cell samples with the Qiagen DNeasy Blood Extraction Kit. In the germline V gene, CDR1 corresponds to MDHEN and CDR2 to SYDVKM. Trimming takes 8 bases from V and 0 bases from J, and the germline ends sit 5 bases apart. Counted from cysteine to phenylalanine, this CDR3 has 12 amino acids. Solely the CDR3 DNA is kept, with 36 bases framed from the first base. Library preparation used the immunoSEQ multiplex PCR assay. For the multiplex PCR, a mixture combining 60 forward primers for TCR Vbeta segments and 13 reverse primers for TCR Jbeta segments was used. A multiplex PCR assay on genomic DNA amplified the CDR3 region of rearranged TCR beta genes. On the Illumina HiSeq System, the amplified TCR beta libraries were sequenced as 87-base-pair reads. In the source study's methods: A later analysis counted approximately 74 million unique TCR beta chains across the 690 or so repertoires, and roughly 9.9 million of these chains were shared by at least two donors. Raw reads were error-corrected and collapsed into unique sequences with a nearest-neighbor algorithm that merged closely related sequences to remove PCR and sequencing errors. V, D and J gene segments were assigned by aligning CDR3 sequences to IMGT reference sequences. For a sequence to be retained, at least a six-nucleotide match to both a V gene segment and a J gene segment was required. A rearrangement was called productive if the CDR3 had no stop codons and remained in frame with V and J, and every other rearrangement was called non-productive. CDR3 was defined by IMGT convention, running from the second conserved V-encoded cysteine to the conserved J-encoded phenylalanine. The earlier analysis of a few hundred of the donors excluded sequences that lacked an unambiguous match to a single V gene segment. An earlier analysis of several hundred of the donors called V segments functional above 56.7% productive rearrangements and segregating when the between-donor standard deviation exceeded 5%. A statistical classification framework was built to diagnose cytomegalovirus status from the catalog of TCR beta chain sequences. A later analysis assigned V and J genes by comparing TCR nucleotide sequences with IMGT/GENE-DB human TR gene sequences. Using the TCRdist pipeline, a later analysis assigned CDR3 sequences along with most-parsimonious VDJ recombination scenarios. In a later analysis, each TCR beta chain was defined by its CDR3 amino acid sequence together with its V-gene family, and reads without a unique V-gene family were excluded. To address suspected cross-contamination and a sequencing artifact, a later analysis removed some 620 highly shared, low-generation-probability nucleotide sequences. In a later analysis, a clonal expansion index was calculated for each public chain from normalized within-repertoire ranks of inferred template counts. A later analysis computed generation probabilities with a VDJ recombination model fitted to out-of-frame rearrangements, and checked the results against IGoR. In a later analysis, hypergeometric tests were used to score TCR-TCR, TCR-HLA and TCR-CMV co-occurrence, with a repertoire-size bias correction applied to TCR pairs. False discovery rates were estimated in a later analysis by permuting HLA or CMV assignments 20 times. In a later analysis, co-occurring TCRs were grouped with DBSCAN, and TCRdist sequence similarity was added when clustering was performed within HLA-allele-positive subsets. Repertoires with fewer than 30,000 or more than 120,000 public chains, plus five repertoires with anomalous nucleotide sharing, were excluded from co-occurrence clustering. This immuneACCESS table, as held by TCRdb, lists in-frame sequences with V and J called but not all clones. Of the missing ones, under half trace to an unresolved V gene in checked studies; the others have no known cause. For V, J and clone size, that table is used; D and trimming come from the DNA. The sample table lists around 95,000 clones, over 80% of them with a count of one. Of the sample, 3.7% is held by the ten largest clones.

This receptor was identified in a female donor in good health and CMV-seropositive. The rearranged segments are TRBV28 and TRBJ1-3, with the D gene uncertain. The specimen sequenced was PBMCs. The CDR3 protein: CASGSSGNTIYF. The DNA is TGTGCCAGCGGGAGCTCTGGAAACACCATATATTTT.